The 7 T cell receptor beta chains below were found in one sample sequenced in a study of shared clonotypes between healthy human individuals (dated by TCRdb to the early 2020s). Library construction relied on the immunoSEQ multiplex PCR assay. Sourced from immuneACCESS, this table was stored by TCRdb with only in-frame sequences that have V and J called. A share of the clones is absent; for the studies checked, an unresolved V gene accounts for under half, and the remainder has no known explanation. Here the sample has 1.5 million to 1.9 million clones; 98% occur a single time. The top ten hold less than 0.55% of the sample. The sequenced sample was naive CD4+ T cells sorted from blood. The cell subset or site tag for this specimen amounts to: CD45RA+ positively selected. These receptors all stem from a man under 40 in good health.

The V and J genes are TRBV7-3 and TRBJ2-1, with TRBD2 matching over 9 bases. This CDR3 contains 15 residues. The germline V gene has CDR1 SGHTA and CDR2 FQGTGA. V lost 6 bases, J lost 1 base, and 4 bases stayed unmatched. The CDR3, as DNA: TGTGCCAGCAGTTTAGCGGGAGTTTCCTACAATGAGCAGTTCTTC. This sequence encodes CASSLAGVSYNEQFF.

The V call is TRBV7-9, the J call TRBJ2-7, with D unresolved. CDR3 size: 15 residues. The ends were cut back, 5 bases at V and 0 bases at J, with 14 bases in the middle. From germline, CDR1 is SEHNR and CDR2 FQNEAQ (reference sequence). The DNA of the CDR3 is TGTGCCAGCAGCCCGATGTCTGGACCCTCCTACGAGCAGTACTTC. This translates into CASSPMSGPSYEQYF.

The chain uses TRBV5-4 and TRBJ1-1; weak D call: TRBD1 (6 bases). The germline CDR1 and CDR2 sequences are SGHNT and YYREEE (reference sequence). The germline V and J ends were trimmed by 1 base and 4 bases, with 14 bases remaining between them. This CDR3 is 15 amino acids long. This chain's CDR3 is CASSLSARGGTEAFF. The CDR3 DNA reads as TGTGCCAGCAGCTTGTCGGCCAGGGGAGGCACTGAAGCTTTCTTT.

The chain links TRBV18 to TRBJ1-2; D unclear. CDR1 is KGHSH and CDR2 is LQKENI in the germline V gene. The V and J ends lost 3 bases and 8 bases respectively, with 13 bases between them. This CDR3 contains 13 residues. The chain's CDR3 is CASSPKAERGYTF. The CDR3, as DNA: TGTGCCAGCTCACCGAAGGCAGAGAGAGGCTACACCTTC.

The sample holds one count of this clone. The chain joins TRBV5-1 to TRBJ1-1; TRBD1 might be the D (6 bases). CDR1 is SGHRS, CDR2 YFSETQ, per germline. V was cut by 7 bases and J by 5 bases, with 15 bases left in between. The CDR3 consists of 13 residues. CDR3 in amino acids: CASGGPGETEAFF. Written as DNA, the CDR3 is TGCGCCAGCGGCGGGCCAGGGGAGACTGAAGCTTTCTTT.

The CDR3 region is CASSPTTGGTDTQYF. The CDR3 bases are TGCGCCAGCAGCCCGACGACAGGGGGCACAGATACGCAGTATTTT. The chain is built from TRBV5-1 and TRBJ2-3; 8 positions agree with TRBD1. The CDR3 runs to 15 residues. V was clipped by 4 bases and J by 1 base; unmatched bases: 5. Germline CDR1 reads SGHRS; CDR2 reads YFSETQ.

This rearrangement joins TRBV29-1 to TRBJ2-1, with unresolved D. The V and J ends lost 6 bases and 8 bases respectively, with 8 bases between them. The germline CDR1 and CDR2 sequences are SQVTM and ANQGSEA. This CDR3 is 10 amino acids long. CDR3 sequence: CSVGGDEQFF. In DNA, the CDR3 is TGCAGCGTAGGCGGTGATGAGCAGTTCTTC.